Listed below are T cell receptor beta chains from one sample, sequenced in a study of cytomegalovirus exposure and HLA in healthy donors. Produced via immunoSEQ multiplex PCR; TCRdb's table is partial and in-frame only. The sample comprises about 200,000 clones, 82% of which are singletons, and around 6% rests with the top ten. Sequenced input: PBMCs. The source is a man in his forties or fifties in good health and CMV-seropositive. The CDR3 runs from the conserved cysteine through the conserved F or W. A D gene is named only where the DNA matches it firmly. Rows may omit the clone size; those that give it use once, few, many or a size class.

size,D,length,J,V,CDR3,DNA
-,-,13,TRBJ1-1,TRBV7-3,CASSRGGGREAFF,TGTGCCAGCAGCCGGGGCGGGGGGCGGGAAGCTTTCTTT
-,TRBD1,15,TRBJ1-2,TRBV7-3,CASSLEQGPLGGYTF,TGTGCCAGCAGCTTAGAACAGGGGCCCCTGGGGGGCTACACCTTC
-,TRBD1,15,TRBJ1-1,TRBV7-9,CASSGPGQSNTEAFF,TGTGCCAGCAGCGGACCGGGACAGTCGAACACTGAAGCTTTCTTT
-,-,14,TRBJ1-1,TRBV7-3,CASSLERSNTEAFF,TGTGCCAGCAGCTTAGAGAGGTCCAACACTGAAGCTTTCTTT
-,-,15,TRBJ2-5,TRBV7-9,CASSSRDTSRETQYF,TGTGCCAGCAGTTCTCGGGACACCTCAAGGGAGACCCAGTACTTC
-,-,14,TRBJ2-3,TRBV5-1,CASSLGPSTDTQYF,TGCGCCAGCAGCTTGGGTCCGAGCACAGATACGCAGTATTTT
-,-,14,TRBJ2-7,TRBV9,CASSVASPSYEQYF,TGTGCCAGCAGCGTAGCTTCCCCCTCCTACGAGCAGTACTTC
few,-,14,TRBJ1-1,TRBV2,CASSVEAMNTEAFF,TGTGCCAGCAGTGTAGAGGCTATGAACACTGAAGCTTTCTTT
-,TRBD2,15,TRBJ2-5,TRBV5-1,CASSLSLAGRKTQYF,TGCGCCAGCAGCTTGAGCCTAGCGGGTCGAAAGACCCAGTACTTC
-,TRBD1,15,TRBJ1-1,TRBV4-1,CASSQTGQPNTEAFF,TGCGCCAGCAGCCAGACGGGACAGCCGAACACTGAAGCTTTCTTT
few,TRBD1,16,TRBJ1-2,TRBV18,CASSPSDRGNNYGYTF,TGTGCCAGCTCCCCGAGCGACAGGGGGAATAACTATGGCTACACCTTC
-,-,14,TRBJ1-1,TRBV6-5,CASSLSLTNTEAFF,TGTGCCAGCAGCCTCTCACTAACGAACACTGAAGCTTTCTTT
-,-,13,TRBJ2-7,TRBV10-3,CAIRAYSLNEQYF,TGTGCCATCCGTGCCTACAGTCTCAACGAGCAGTACTTC
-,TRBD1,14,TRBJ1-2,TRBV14,CASSQAGTAYGYTF,TGTGCCAGCAGCCAAGCTGGGACAGCCTATGGCTACACCTTC
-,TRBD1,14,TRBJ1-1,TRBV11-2,CASSPTGGGTEAFF,TGTGCCAGCAGCCCCACAGGGGGCGGCACTGAAGCTTTCTTT
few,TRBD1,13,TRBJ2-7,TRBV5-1,CASSLGQVYEQYF,TGCGCCAGCAGCCTAGGACAGGTCTACGAGCAGTACTTC
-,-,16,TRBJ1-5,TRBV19,CASSIVGGLSNQPQHF,TGTGCCAGTAGTATAGTCGGGGGTTTAAGCAATCAGCCCCAGCATTTT
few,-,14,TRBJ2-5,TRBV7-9,CASSSSTGLETQYF,TGTGCCAGCAGCTCAAGCACAGGGTTAGAGACCCAGTACTTC
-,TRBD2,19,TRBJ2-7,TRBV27,CASSLRTGGLAGEVYEQYF,TGTGCCAGCAGTTTAAGGACAGGCGGACTAGCGGGAGAAGTGTACGAGCAGTACTTC
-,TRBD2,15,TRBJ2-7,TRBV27,CASSPSAGGPNEQYF,TGTGCCAGCAGTCCCTCGGCGGGAGGGCCTAATGAGCAGTACTTC
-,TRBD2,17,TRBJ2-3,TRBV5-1,CASSFPLAGGSTDTQYF,TGCGCCAGCAGCTTCCCTCTAGCGGGAGGTTCCACAGATACGCAGTATTTT
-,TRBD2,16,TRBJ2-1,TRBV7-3,CASSLTGTSGTNEQFF,TGTGCCAGCAGCCTCACCGGGACTAGCGGGACCAATGAGCAGTTCTTC
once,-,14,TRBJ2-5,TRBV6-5,CASSYSGQRETQYF,TGTGCCAGCAGTTACTCAGGACAGAGAGAGACCCAGTACTTC
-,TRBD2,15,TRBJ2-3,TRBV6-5,CASSYTSGYTDTQYF,TGTGCCAGCAGTTACACTAGCGGATACACAGATACGCAGTATTTT
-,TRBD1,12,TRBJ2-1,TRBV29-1,CSVRDRYNEQFF,TGCAGCGTCCGGGACAGATACAATGAGCAGTTCTTC
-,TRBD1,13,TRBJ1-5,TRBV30,CAWGDRGNQPQHF,TGTGCCTGGGGTGACAGGGGCAATCAGCCCCAGCATTTT
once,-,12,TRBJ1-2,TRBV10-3,CAIRPTGYGYTF,TGTGCCATCAGACCGACAGGCTATGGCTACACCTTC
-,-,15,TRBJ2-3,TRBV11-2,CASSFWGGGTDTQYF,TGTGCCAGCAGCTTTTGGGGCGGGGGCACAGATACGCAGTATTTT
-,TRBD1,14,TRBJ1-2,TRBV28,CASRPPTGVYGYTF,TGTGCCAGCAGACCACCGACAGGGGTCTATGGCTACACCTTC
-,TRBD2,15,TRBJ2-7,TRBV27,CASSRGLAVSYEQYF,TGTGCCAGCAGCCGGGGACTAGCGGTCTCCTACGAGCAGTACTTC
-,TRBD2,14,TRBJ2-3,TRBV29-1,CSVIASGSVNTQYF,TGCAGCGTTATTGCTAGCGGATCTGTAAATACGCAGTATTTT
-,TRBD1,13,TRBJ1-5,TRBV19,CASNSDRFKPQHF,TGTGCCAGTAATTCGGACAGGTTCAAGCCCCAGCATTTT